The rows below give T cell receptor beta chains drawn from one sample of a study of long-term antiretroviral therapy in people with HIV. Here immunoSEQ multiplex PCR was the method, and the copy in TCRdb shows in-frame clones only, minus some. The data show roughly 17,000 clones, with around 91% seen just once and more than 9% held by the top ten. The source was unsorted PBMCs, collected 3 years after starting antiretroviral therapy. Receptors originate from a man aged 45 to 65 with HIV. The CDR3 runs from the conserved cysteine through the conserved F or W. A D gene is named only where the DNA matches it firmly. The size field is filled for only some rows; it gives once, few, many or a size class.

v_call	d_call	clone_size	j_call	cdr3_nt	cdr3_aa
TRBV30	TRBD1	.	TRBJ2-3	TGTGCCTGGAGTGTACTCAGGGGGCGCACAGATACGCAGTATTTT	CAWSVLRGRTDTQYF
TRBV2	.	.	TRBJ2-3	TGTGCCAGCAGACCAACTTATTCCACAGATACGCAGTATTTT	CASRPTYSTDTQYF
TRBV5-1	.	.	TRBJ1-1	TGCGCCAGCAGCTTCGGGGCCTCCAACACTGAAGCTTTCTTT	CASSFGASNTEAFF
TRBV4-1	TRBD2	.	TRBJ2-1	TGCGCCAGCAGCCAAGAGGGACTAGCGAATGAGCAGTTCTTC	CASSQEGLANEQFF
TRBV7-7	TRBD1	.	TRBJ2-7	TGTGCCAGCAGCCCGGGACAGGGTAACTACGAGCAGTACTTC	CASSPGQGNYEQYF
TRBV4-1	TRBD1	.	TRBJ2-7	TGCGCCAGCAGCCAAGAGTGGAGACAGGGGCTCTACGAGCAGTACTTC	CASSQEWRQGLYEQYF
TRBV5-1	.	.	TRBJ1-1	TGCGCCAGCAGCTTGGGACCGAACACTGAAGCTTTCTTT	CASSLGPNTEAFF
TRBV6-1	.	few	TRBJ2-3	TGTGCCAGCAGTGCCCCCTTAGGGGATACGCAGTATTTT	CASSAPLGDTQYF
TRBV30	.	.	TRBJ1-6	TGTGCCCTCTCCCTAGGCAGTAATTCACCCCTCCACTTT	CALSLGSNSPLHF
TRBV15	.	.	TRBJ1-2	TGTGCCACCAGCATGGAGGGGCGCTACTATGGCTACACCTTC	CATSMEGRYYGYTF
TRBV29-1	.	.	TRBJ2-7	TGCAGCGTTGAAGACCCTAAAACAGGGTTCGAGCAGTACTTC	CSVEDPKTGFEQYF
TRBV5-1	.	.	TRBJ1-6	TGCGCCAGCAGCTTGATAGGGTCCCATTCACCCCTCCACTTT	CASSLIGSHSPLHF
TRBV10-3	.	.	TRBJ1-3	TGTGCCACAAGGATAGAGAGCTCTGGAAACACCATATATTTT	CATRIESSGNTIYF
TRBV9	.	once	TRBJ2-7	TGTGCCAGCAGTCCTTGGACAAACTACGAGCAGTACTTC	CASSPWTNYEQYF
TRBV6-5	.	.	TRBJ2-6	TGTGCCAGCAGTTACTCTACAGTTTCTGGGGCCAACGTCCTGACTTTC	CASSYSTVSGANVLTF
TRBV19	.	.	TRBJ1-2	TGTGCCAGTTCCCCTAGGGCGGACTATGGCTACACCTTC	CASSPRADYGYTF
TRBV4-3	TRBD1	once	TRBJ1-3	TGCGCCAGCAGCCAAGGACAGGGCCCTCGCGACACCATATATTTT	CASSQGQGPRDTIYF
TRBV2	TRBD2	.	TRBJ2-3	TGTGCCAGCCAAGAGACTAGCGGGGTTAGCACAGATACGCAGTATTTT	CASQETSGVSTDTQYF
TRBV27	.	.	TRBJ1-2	TGTGCCAGCAGTCCAGGTGATGGTGGCGGTCCCTATGGCTACACCTTC	CASSPGDGGGPYGYTF
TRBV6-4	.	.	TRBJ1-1	TGTGCCAGCAGTGACTCCGACAAGAACACTGAAGCTTTCTTT	CASSDSDKNTEAFF
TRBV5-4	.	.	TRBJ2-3	TGTGCCAGCAGCTTGGGTGTCAAAAGCACAGATACGCAGTATTTT	CASSLGVKSTDTQYF
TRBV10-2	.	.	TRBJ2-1	TGCGCCAGCAGTGAAGTTATGGTTAGCGGTGAGCAGTTCTTC	CASSEVMVSGEQFF
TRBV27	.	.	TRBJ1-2	TGTGCCAGCAGTCCCCCACAGGGAAACTATGGCTACACCTTC	CASSPPQGNYGYTF
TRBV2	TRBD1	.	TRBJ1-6	TGTGCCAGCAGTGAGGGACAGGGTGGATCACCCCTCCACTTT	CASSEGQGGSPLHF
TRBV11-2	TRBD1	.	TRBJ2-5	TGTGCCAGCAGCCAAGGGGGCTCTCAGTACTTC	CASSQGGSQYF
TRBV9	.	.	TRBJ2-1	TGTGCCAGCAGCGCTCCAGGGATTCCTGAGCAGTTCTTC	CASSAPGIPEQFF
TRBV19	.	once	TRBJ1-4	TGTGCCAGTAATCTCCAGTTTGCAACTAATGAAAAACTGTTTTTT	CASNLQFATNEKLFF
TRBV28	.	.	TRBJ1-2	TGTGCCAGCAGTTTATTGGCAGTCTATGGCTACACCTTC	CASSLLAVYGYTF
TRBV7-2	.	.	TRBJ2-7	TGTGCCAGCAGCCACTCCTACGAGCAGTACTTC	CASSHSYEQYF
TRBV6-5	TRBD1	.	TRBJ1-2	TGTGCCAGCGGGACAGGGGTCGGCTACACCTTC	CASGTGVGYTF
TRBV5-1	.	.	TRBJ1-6	TGCGCCAGCAGCGCTGGACATAATAATTCACCCCTCCACTTT	CASSAGHNNSPLHF
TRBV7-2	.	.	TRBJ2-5	TGTGCCAGCAGCGGGCGGTACCAAGAGACCCAGTACTTC	CASSGRYQETQYF